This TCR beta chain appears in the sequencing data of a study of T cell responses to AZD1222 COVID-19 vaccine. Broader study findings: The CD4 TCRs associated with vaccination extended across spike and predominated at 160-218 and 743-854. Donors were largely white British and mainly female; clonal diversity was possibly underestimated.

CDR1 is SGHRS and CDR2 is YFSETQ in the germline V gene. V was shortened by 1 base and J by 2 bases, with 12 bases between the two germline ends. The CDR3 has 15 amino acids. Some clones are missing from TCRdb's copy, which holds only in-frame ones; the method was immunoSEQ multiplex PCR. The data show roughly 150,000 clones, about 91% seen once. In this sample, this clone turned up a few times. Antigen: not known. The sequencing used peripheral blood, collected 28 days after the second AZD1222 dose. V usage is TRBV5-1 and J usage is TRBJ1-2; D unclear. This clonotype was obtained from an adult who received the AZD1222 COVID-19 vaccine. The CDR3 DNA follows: TGCGCCAGCAGCTTGTCCACAATAGGGAACTATGGCTACACCTTC. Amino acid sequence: CASSLSTIGNYGYTF.